Listed here are 26 T cell receptor beta chains from one sample, sequenced in a study of cytomegalovirus exposure and HLA in healthy donors. PCR amplification relied on 60 Vbeta primers (plus 13 Jbeta primers). Profiled with immunoSEQ multiplex PCR; TCRdb holds only in-frame clones, not every one. The repertoire holds some 150,000 clones, with about four fifths as singletons. The material sequenced was PBMCs. The origin of the receptors is a man in his fifties or sixties in good health and CMV-seropositive.

The rearrangement joins TRBV23-1 to TRBJ1-6; the D gene is possibly TRBD1 (6 bases). TRBV23-1 is an ORF, with its function uncertain. V lost 2 bases and J 6 bases, leaving 23 bases between the germline ends. The CDR3 has 19 residues. The CDR3 protein is CASSQPKFGPDRSNSPLHF. CDR3 in DNA: TGCGCCAGCAGTCAACCTAAATTCGGGCCCGACAGGAGTAATTCACCCCTCCACTTT.

The CDR3 nucleotides are TGCGCCAGCAGCTTGGCCCCCAGCGGGGGGGCGTACGAGCAGTACTTC. Translated: CASSLAPSGGAYEQYF. The chain employs TRBV5-1 and TRBJ2-7; 10 nucleotides agree with TRBD2. The CDR3 is made up of 16 amino acids. CDR1 is SGHRS, CDR2 YFSETQ, per germline. Trimming took 0 bases from V and 4 from J; bases not matched to a gene: 7.

V usage is TRBV6-5 and J usage is TRBJ2-1, with D possibly matching TRBD2 (5 bases). This CDR3 spans 15 amino acids. Germline CDR1 MNHEY, CDR2 SVGAGI. The V and J ends lost 0 bases and 6 bases respectively, with 12 bases between them. The CDR3 bases are TGTGCCAGCAGTTACTCCGGATCGGGAACCAATGAGCAGTTCTTC. It yields the protein CASSYSGSGTNEQFF.

The chain's CDR3 is CASSPSRDSSRDTQYF. The CDR3 nucleotides are TGCGCCAGCAGCCCTTCGAGGGATAGCAGCCGAGATACGCAGTATTTT. The J gene is TRBJ2-3, the V gene TRBV5-1; D is possibly TRBD2 (5 bases). Germline V lookup: CDR1 SGHRS, CDR2 YFSETQ. The CDR3 is 16 amino acids. Trimming stripped 4 bases from V and 5 bases from J, with 20 bases between.

The chain is built from TRBV10-3 and TRBJ1-2; D is uncertain. Germline CDR1 is ENHRY and CDR2 is SYGVKD. V was cut by 10 bases and J by 1 base, with 13 bases left in between. CDR3 length equals 13 residues. The CDR3 bases are TGTGCCACCTCTTTACAGATTAACTATGGCTACACCTTC. Protein product: CATSLQINYGYTF.

This rearrangement joins TRBV7-9 to TRBJ2-3, with TRBD2 identical over 10 bases. The CDR3 loop spans 16 amino acids. V trimming: 5 bases; J trimming: 0 bases; junction bases outside the gene matches: 5. Germline CDR1 SEHNR, CDR2 FQNEAQ (reference sequence). The CDR3 protein is CASSGRAGGSTDTQYF. For the CDR3, the DNA is TGTGCCAGCAGCGGAAGAGCGGGGGGGAGCACAGATACGCAGTATTTT.

The rearrangement joins TRBV19 to TRBJ1-1; perhaps TRBD1 as D (6 bases). Germline CDR1 LNHDA, CDR2 SQIVND (reference sequence). Trimming left V 3 bases short and J 4 bases short, with 18 bases between. The CDR3 contains 16 residues. The CDR3 reads CASSIDLRQGPTEAFF. CDR3 nucleotide sequence: TGTGCCAGTAGTATCGATTTACGGCAGGGGCCCACTGAAGCTTTCTTT.

The chain has TRBV7-8 and TRBJ2-4; TRBD1 might be the D (5 bases). This CDR3 has 16 residues. Trimming left V 0 bases short and J 11 bases short, with 20 bases between. Germline values: CDR1 SGHVS, CDR2 FQNEAQ. The CDR3 sequence: CASSLALIARGGFQYF. CDR3 coding DNA: TGTGCCAGCAGCTTAGCGCTAATTGCTAGGGGTGGGTTTCAGTACTTC.

The sample holds one count of this clone. In nucleotides, the CDR3 is TGTGCCAGCAGCGACCGGGACAGGGCCGGAGATACGCAGTATTTT. As protein: CASSDRDRAGDTQYF. V is TRBV9 and J is TRBJ2-3, with 9 bases that match TRBD1. CDR3 length: 15 residues. V lost 3 bases to trimming and J lost 5 bases; unmatched junction nucleotides: 7. Per germline, CDR1 SGDLS and CDR2 YYNGEE.

This chain links TRBV25-1 with TRBJ2-5, with D possibly TRBD2 on 6 matching bases. The germline CDR1 and CDR2 sequences are MGHDK and SYGVNS. The CDR3 sequence is 18 residues long. V dropped 0 bases and J dropped 5 bases, with 22 bases sitting between them. CDR3 sequence: CASSEYTASGSVGETQYF. Written as DNA, the CDR3 is TGTGCCAGCAGTGAATATACCGCCAGCGGGTCGGTGGGTGAGACCCAGTACTTC.

The chain links TRBV5-4 to TRBJ2-2; D is perhaps TRBD1 (6 bases). Trimming left V 0 bases short and J 0 bases short, with 9 bases between. The CDR3 spans 16 residues. CDR1 and CDR2 from the germline V gene are SGHNT and YYREEE (reference sequence). In DNA form, the CDR3 reads TGTGCCAGCAGCTTGGATCCAGGGGCGAACACCGGGGAGCTGTTTTTT. This gives the protein CASSLDPGANTGELFF.

This clone turned up a few times. The gene calls are TRBV4-1 and TRBJ1-6, with 7 bases lining up with TRBD1. The CDR3 extends over 17 amino acids. V dropped 0 bases and J dropped 9; count of bases not matched to a gene: 11. Germline CDR1 reads MGHRA; CDR2 reads YSYEKL. DNA of the CDR3: TGCGCCAGCAGCCAAGACCCCGGGACAGACTTCACTTCACCCCTCCACTTT. Encoded protein: CASSQDPGTDFTSPLHF.

This clone showed up just a few times. V is TRBV4-3 and J is TRBJ1-6; D call uncertain. This CDR3 is built from 13 residues. Germline V CDR1 and CDR2: LGHNA, YSLEER. V was trimmed by 3 bases and J by 12 bases, leaving 12 bases between them. Here the CDR3 reads CASSHNSGVPLHF. The CDR3 nucleotides are TGCGCCAGCAGCCATAACTCCGGGGTACCCCTCCACTTT.

The chain couples TRBV27 to TRBJ2-7, with 7 bases fitting TRBD1. The CDR3 runs 16 residues. Germline-derived CDR1 and CDR2 are MNHEY and SMNVEV (reference sequence). J was trimmed by 2 bases and V by 3 bases; bases with no gene match: 10. The DNA for the CDR3 is TGTGCCAGCAGTTTCTTCTCGGACAGGAGGACCTACGAGCAGTACTTC. It is translated as CASSFFSDRRTYEQYF.

This clone was found a few times. This sequence joins TRBV6-1 and TRBJ2-3; D is perhaps TRBD2 (5 bases). Per germline, CDR1 MNHNS and CDR2 SASEGT. V lost 8 bases and J lost 4, with 13 bases in between. CDR3 size: 13 residues. CDR3 sequence (DNA): TGTGCCAGCGAGACGAGGGCCTCAGATACGCAGTATTTT. This translates into CASETRASDTQYF.

This clone was observed a few times. The chain carries TRBV7-3 and TRBJ2-1; 7 bases are shared with TRBD2. Germline values: CDR1 SGHTA, CDR2 FQGTGA. The CDR3 covers 18 residues. Germline trimming cut 5 bases from V and 0 bases from J; bases unmatched to any gene: 13. The CDR3 DNA reads TGTGCCAGCAGCCACTTGTCCCTGGGAGGGAGCTCCTACAATGAGCAGTTCTTC. Translation gives CASSHLSLGGSSYNEQFF.

This chain joins TRBV5-5 and TRBJ2-3; the match to TRBD1 covers 9 bases. The V gene end was trimmed by 2 bases and the J gene end by 3 bases; junction bases not matched to a gene: 7. This CDR3 spans 16 amino acids. CDR1 and CDR2 from the germline V gene are SGHKS and YYEKEE (reference sequence). The DNA for the CDR3 is TGTGCCAGCAGCTTAGGGACAGGGATGGGTACAGATACGCAGTATTTT. Encoded protein: CASSLGTGMGTDTQYF. Combining the CDR3 with reference TRBV5-5 and TRBJ2-3 gives the whole variable domain DAGVTQSPTHLIKTRGQQVTLRCSPISGHKSVSWYQQVLGQGPQFIFQYYEKEERGRGNFPDRFSARQFPNYSSELNVNALLLGDSALYLCASSLGTGMGTDTQYFGPGTRLTVL.

CDR3 loop: CASSLESGNSPLHF. The CDR3 bases are TGTGCCAGCAGCTTGGAGTCGGGGAATTCACCCCTCCACTTT. The V gene is TRBV5-4, the J gene TRBJ1-6; D gene ambiguous. Trimming removed 0 bases from V and 7 bases from J, with 8 bases in between. Germline loops: CDR1 SGHNT, CDR2 YYREEE (reference sequence). The CDR3 contains 14 residues.

V and J are TRBV7-2 and TRBJ2-2; TRBD1 might be the D (8 bases). The CDR3 extends over 15 amino acids. Germline values: CDR1 SGHTA, CDR2 FQGNSA. With 5 bases removed from V and 5 bases from J, the gap between germline ends came to 15 bases. The DNA for the CDR3 is TGTGCCAGCAGCATCGGACAGGGAGGGACCGGGGAGCTGTTTTTT. This codes for CASSIGQGGTGELFF.

The chain is built from TRBV2 and TRBJ1-1, with 7 bases that match TRBD1. The CDR3 covers 16 residues. The germline V gene has CDR1 SNHLY and CDR2 FYNNEI. Germline trimming cut 6 bases from V and 5 bases from J; bases unmatched to any gene: 15. The CDR3 region is CASRPGTAMMGTEAFF. The CDR3 DNA reads as TGTGCCAGCAGACCCGGGACAGCCATGATGGGGACTGAAGCTTTCTTT.

This clone was counted a few times. A read error is likely here: a far larger clone is one base away. This specimen includes other DNA sequences encoding the same CDR3. The chain links TRBV6-5 to TRBJ2-3; 8 positions agree with TRBD2. CDR1 and CDR2 (germline): MNHEY, SVGAGI. The CDR3 sequence is 14 residues long. The CDR3 loop is CASSPGLASDTQYF. DNA for the CDR3: TGTGCCAGCAGTCCCGGACTAGCCTCCGATACGCAGTATTTC.

The chain employs TRBV6-5 and TRBJ1-1; 8 positions match TRBD1. Germline CDR1 and CDR2: MNHEY and SVGAGI. This CDR3 contains 14 residues. The J segment lost 9 bases and the V segment lost 4 bases, leaving 10 bases of the junction unmatched. For the CDR3, the DNA is TGTGCCAGCAGTTCGACAGGGGACACAGGTAAAGCTTTCTTT. Protein: CASSSTGDTGKAFF.

The rearrangement uses TRBV5-6 and TRBJ2-5; 8 bases fit TRBD1. The CDR3 loop spans 13 amino acids. CDR1 is SGHDT, CDR2 YYEEEE, per germline. V lost 2 bases to trimming and J lost 5 bases; unmatched junction nucleotides: 2. The DNA of the CDR3 is TGTGCCAGCAGCTTTACAGGGGGTGAGACCCAGTACTTC. This translates into CASSFTGGETQYF. Drawing the rest from reference TRBV5-6 and TRBJ2-5, the complete variable domain is DAGVTQSPTHLIKTRGQQVTLRCSPKSGHDTVSWYQQALGQGPQFIFQYYEEEERQRGNFPDRFSGHQFPNYSSELNVNALLLGDSALYLCASSFTGGETQYFGPGTRLLVL.

The genes are TRBV19 and TRBJ2-1; TRBD2 matches 15 bases. Germline CDR1 and CDR2: LNHDA and SQIVND (reference sequence). The CDR3 is 15 amino acids. Unmatched junction bases numbered 11, after V lost 5 bases and J lost 15 bases. The CDR3: CASSPSGLAGGPGFF. CDR3 bases: TGTGCCAGTAGTCCCTCAGGACTAGCGGGAGGGCCTGGGTTCTTC.

The sample holds a few counts of this clone. Other DNA sequences in this specimen translate into the identical CDR3. The chain carries TRBV5-1 and TRBJ2-2, with D tentatively TRBD2 (6 bases). The V end was cut by 0 bases, the J end by 7 bases, with 10 bases between. The CDR3 runs 14 residues. Germline CDR1 is SGHRS and CDR2 is YFSETQ. CDR3 nucleotide sequence: TGCGCCAGCAGCTTGGGCCTAGCGATCGGGGAGCTGTTTTTT. Its protein is CASSLGLAIGELFF.

CDR3 loop: CASSRDRQHYEQYF. The CDR3, as DNA: TGTGCCAGCAGTCGGGACAGGCAGCACTACGAGCAGTACTTC. The chain uses TRBV6-5 and TRBJ2-5, with TRBD1 matching 8 bases. The J call may not be correct, given that the DNA end is closer to TRBJ2-7. The CDR3 totals 14 residues. CDR1 MNHEY and CDR2 SVGAGI come from the germline V gene.